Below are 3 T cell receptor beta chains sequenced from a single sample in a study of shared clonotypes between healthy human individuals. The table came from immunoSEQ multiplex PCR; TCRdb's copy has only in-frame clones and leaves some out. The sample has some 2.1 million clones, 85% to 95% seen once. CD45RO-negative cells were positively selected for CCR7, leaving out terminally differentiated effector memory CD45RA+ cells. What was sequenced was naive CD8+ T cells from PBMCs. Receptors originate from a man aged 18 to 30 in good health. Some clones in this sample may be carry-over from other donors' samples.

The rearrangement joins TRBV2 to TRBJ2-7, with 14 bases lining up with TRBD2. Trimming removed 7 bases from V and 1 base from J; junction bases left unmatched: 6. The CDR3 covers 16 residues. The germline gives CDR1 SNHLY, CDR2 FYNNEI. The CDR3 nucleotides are TGTGCCAGCATGGGGACTAGCGGGAGTCGGTCCTACGAGCAGTACTTC. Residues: CASMGTSGSRSYEQYF. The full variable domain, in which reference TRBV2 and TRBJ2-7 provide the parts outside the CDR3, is EPEVTQTPSHQVTQMGQEVILRCVPISNHLYFYWYRQILGQKVEFLVSFYNNEISEKSEIFDDQFSVERPDGSNFTLKIRSTKLEDSAMYFCASMGTSGSRSYEQYFGPGTRLTVT.

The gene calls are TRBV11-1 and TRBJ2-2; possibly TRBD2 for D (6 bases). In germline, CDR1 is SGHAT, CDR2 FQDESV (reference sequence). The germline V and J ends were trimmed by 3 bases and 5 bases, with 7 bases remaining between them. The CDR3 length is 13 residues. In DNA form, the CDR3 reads TGTGCCAGCAGCTTCGCGGGAACCGGGGAGCTGTTTTTT. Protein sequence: CASSFAGTGELFF.

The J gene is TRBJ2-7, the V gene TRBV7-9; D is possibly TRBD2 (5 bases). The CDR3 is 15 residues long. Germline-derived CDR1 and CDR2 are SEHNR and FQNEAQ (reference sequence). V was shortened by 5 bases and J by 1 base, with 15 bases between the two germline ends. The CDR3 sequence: CASSPLEGPSYEQYF. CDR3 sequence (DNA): TGTGCCAGCAGCCCCCTCGAGGGCCCTTCCTACGAGCAGTACTTC. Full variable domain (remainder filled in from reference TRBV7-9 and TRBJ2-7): DTGVSQNPRHKITKRGQNVTFRCDPISEHNRLYWYRQTLGQGPEFLTYFQNEAQLEKSRLLSDRFSAERPKGSFSTLEIQRTEQGDSAMYLCASSPLEGPSYEQYFGPGTRLTVT.